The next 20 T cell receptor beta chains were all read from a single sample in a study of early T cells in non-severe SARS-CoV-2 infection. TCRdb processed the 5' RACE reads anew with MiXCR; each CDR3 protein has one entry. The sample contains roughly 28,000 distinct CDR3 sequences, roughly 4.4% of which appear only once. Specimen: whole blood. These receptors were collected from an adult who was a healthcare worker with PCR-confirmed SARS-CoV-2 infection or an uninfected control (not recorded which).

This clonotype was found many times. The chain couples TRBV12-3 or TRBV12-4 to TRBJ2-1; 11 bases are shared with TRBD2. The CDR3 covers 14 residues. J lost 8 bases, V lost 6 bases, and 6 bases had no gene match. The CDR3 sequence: CASRRTSGSYEQFF. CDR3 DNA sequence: TGTGCCAGCAGACGAACTAGCGGGAGCTATGAGCAGTTCTTC.

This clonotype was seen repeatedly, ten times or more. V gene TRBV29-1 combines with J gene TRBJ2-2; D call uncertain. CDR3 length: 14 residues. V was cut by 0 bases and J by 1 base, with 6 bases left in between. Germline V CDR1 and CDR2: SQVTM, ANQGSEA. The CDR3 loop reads CSVEEPGNTGELFF. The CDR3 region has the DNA TGCAGCGTTGAAGAGCCAGGGAACACCGGGGAGCTGTTTTTT.

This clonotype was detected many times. CDR3 amino acids: CASSDANGRTDSNQPQHF. DNA for the CDR3: TGTGCCAGCAGTGACGCTAACGGGCGAACCGATAGCAATCAGCCCCAGCATTTT. The gene calls are TRBV6-4 and TRBJ1-5; no clear D. Germline values: CDR1 MRHNA, CDR2 SNTAGT. The CDR3 is 18 amino acids. Trimming shortened V by 2 bases and J by 0 bases, and 17 bases separated the two germline ends.

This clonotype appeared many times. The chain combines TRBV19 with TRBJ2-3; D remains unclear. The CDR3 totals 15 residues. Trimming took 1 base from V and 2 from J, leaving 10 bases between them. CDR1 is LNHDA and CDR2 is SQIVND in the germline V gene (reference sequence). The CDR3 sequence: CASSIGPWTTDTQYF. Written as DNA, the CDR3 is TGTGCCAGTAGTATAGGCCCGTGGACCACAGATACGCAGTATTTT.

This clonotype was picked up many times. The CDR3 region has the DNA TGTGCTAGTGGCCACAACTATGGCTACACCTTC. Its protein product is CASGHNYGYTF. The genes are TRBV12-5 and TRBJ1-2; D remains unclear. In germline, CDR1 is LGHNT, CDR2 FRNRAP. This CDR3 has 11 amino acids. V lost 6 bases to trimming and J lost 2 bases, with 4 bases between them.

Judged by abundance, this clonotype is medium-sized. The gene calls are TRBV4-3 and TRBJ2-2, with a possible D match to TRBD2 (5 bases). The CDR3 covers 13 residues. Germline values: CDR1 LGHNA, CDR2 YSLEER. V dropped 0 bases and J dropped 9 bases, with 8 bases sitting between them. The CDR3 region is CASSQDTGRELFF. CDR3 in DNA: TGCGCCAGCAGCCAAGATACCGGGAGGGAGCTGTTTTTT.

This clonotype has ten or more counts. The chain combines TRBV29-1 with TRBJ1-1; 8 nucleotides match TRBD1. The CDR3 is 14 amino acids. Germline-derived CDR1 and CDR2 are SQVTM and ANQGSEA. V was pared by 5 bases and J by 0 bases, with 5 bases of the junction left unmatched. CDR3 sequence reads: CSVHPDRVNTEAFF. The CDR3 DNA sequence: TGCAGCGTTCACCCGGACAGGGTGAACACTGAAGCTTTCTTT. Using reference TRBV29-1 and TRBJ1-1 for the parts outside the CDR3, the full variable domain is SAVISQKPSRDICQRGTSLTIQCQVDSQVTMMFWYRQQPGQSLTLIATANQGSEATYESGFVIDKFPISRPNLTFSTLTVSNMSPEDSSIYLCSVHPDRVNTEAFFGQGTRLTVV.

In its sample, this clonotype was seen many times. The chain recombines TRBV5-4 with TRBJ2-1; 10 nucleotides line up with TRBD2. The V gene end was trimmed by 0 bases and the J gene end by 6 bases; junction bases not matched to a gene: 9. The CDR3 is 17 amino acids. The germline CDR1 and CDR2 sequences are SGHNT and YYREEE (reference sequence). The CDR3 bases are TGTGCCAGCAGCTTGGTGGCTAGCGGGAGTAGGGCCAATGAGCAGTTCTTC. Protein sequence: CASSLVASGSRANEQFF.

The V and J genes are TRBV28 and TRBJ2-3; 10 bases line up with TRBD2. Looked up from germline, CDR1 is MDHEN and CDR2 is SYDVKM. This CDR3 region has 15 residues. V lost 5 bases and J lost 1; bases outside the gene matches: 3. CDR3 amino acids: CASSKSGRGTDTQYF. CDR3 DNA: TGTGCCAGCAGTAAGAGCGGGAGGGGCACAGATACGCAGTATTTT. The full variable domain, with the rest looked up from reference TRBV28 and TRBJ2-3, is DVKVTQSSRYLVKRTGEKVFLECVQDMDHENMFWYRQDPGLGLRLIYFSYDVKMKEKGDIPEGYSVSREKKERFSLILESASTNQTSMYLCASSKSGRGTDTQYFGPGTRLTVL.

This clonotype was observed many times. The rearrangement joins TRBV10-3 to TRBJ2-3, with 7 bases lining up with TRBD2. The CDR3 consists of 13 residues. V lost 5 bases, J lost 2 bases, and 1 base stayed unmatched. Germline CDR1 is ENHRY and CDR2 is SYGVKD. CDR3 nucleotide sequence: TGTGCCATCAGTCAGCGGGACACAGATACGCAGTATTTT. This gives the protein CAISQRDTDTQYF.

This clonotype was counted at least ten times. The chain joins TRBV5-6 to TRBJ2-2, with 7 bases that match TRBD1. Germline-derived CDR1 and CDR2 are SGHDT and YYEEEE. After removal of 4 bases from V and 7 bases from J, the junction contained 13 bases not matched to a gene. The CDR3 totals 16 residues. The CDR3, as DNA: TGTGCCAGCAGCGCCTCCCTGACAGGGTGGGGCGGGGAGCTGTTTTTT. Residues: CASSASLTGWGGELFF.

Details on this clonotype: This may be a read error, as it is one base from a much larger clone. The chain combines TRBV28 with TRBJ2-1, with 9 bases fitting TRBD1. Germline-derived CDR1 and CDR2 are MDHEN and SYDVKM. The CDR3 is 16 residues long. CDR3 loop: CACSPYRDRDYNEQFF. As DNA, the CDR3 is TGTGCCTGCAGTCCCTACCGGGACAGGGACTACAATGAGCAGTTCTTC.

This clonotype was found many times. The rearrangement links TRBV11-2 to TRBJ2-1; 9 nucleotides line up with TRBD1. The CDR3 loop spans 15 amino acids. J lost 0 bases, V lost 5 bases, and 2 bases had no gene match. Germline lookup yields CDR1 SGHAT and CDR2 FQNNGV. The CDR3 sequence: CASSLGQGSYNEQFF. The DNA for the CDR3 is TGTGCCAGCAGCCTGGGACAGGGCTCCTACAATGAGCAGTTCTTC.

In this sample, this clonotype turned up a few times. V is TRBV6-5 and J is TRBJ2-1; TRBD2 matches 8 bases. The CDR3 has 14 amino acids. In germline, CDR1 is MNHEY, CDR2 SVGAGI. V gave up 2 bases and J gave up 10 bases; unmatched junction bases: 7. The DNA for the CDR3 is TGTGCCAGCAGTTACAGCGGGAGCCTTGGGGAGCAGTTCTTC. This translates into CASSYSGSLGEQFF.

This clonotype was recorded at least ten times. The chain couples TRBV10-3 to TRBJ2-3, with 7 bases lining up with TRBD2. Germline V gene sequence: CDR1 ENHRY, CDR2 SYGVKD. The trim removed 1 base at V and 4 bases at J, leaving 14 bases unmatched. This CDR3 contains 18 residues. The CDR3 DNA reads TGTGCCATCAGTGAGTACTGGACTAGTCAAGTTGTGGCAGATACGCAGTATTTT. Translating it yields CAISEYWTSQVVADTQYF.

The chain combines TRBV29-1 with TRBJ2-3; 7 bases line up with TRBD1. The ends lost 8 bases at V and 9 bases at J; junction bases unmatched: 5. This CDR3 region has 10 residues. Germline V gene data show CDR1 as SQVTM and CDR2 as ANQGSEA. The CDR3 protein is CSTRQGTQYF. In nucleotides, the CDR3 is TGCAGCACACGACAGGGAACGCAGTATTTT.

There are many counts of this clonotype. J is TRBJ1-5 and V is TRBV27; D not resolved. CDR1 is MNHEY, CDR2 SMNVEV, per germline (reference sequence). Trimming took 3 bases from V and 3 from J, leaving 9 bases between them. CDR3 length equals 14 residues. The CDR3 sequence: CASSFSEFNQPQHF. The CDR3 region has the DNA TGTGCCAGCAGTTTTTCAGAGTTCAATCAGCCCCAGCATTTT.

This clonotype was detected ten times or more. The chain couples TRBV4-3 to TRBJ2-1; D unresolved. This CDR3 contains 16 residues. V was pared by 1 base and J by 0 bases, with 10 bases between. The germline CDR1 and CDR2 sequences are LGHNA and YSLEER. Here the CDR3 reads CASSQGGVNSYNEQFF. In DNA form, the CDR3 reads TGCGCCAGCAGCCAAGGAGGTGTTAACTCCTACAATGAGCAGTTCTTC.

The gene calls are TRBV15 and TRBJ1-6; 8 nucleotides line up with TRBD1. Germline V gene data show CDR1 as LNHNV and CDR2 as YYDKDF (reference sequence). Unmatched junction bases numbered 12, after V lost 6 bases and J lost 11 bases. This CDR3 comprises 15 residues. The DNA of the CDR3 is TGTGCCACCAGAACCGTCGGACAGGGAGGAACACCCCTCCACTTT. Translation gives CATRTVGQGGTPLHF.

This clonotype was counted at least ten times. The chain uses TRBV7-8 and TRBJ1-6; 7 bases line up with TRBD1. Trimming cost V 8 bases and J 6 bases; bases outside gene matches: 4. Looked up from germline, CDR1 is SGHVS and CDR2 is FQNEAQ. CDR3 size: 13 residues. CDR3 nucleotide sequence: TGTGCCAGCCAGGGACAGAGTAATTCACCCCTCCACTTT. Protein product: CASQGQSNSPLHF.